This record covers a single TCR beta chain. A clone one base away is much larger, so this may be a read error. Time point meaning: newly diagnosed GD, antithyroid drugs for less than 3 months. PBMC-derived RNA was used for the TCR library. Libraries of TCR beta came from iRepertoire HTBI primers plus Arm-PCR of CDR3 regions. TCRdb processed the multiplex PCR reads anew with MiXCR; each CDR3 protein has one entry. Found here are around 230,000 distinct CDR3 sequences, approximately 16% of them singletons; the top ten hold roughly 23%. The data were obtained in a study of regulatory T cells in long-lasting Graves disease. The V gene's germline CDR1 is MNHNS and CDR2 SASEGT. V dropped 5 bases and J dropped 4; count of bases not matched to a gene: 7. The CDR3 sequence is 15 residues long.

The chain carries TRBV6-1 and TRBJ2-1, with 8 bases matching TRBD1. Sequences were derived from peripheral blood mononuclear cells (PBMCs), sampled at new diagnosis, from a patient treated with antithyroid drugs. This TCR derives from a female donor with Graves disease. CDR3 region: CASSNRDRRYNEQFF. CDR3 coding DNA: TGTGCCAGCAGTAACCGGGACAGGAGGTACAATGAGCAGTTCTTC.